This entry lists 24 T cell receptor beta chains sequenced from one sample in a study of blood T cell repertoires in COVID-19. Only in-frame clones appear in the TCRdb table, and some are missing; sequencing was by immunoSEQ multiplex PCR. Of 68,000 or so clones in the sample, approximately 89% were seen once. Specimen: peripheral blood. The receptors shown here come from a woman aged 70 to 79 with acute or convalescent COVID-19.

The chain has TRBV10-3 and TRBJ1-5; 8 nucleotides agree with TRBD1. Losses at the gene ends were 6 bases for V and 7 bases for J; bases not matched to a gene: 5. Germline-derived CDR1 and CDR2 are ENHRY and SYGVKD. The CDR3 extends over 13 amino acids. The CDR3 reads CAIRGGQAQPQHF. The CDR3 region has the DNA TGTGCCATCAGGGGGGGACAGGCCCAGCCCCAGCATTTT.

The chain uses TRBV28 and TRBJ1-2, with a weak D call TRBD1 (6 bases). V was trimmed by 6 bases and J by 3 bases, leaving 11 bases between them. CDR3 length: 13 residues. In germline, CDR1 is MDHEN, CDR2 SYDVKM. CDR3 coding DNA: TGTGCCAGCAGGTCCACAGGGTACTATGGCTACACCTTC. Its translation is CASRSTGYYGYTF.

The chain carries TRBV7-9 and TRBJ1-1; D possibly corresponds to TRBD1 (6 bases). The CDR3 is 13 amino acids. Germline V gene sequence: CDR1 SEHNR, CDR2 FQNEAQ (reference sequence). The V end lost 1 base, the J end lost 7 bases, and 10 bases lay between the germline ends. The CDR3 protein is CASSLGGHSEAFF. For the CDR3, the DNA is TGTGCCAGCAGCTTAGGGGGGCACAGTGAAGCTTTCTTT.

The chain employs TRBV7-9 and TRBJ2-3; D is perhaps TRBD1 (6 bases). V was clipped by 2 bases and J by 1 base, with 16 bases between them. In germline, CDR1 is SEHNR, CDR2 FQNEAQ (reference sequence). The CDR3 is made up of 17 amino acids. CDR3 nucleotides: TGTGCCAGCAGCTTACACGTACAGGGATGGGGCACAGATACGCAGTATTTT. This sequence encodes CASSLHVQGWGTDTQYF.

The V call is TRBV5-1, the J call TRBJ1-2; D gene ambiguous. Germline CDR1 and CDR2: SGHRS and YFSETQ. This CDR3 has 16 residues. The V and J ends lost 0 bases and 5 bases respectively, with 17 bases between them. CDR3 sequence: CASSLVAGRAWYGYTF. The CDR3 coding sequence is TGCGCCAGCAGCTTGGTGGCAGGTCGTGCCTGGTATGGCTACACCTTC. The full variable domain, with the rest looked up from reference TRBV5-1 and TRBJ1-2, is KAGVTQTPRYLIKTRGQQVTLSCSPISGHRSVSWYQQTPGQGLQFLFEYFSETQRNKGNFPGRFSGRQFSNSRSEMNVSTLELGDSALYLCASSLVAGRAWYGYTFGSGTRLTVV.

The chain couples TRBV28 to TRBJ2-2; TRBD2 agrees at 8 bases. The germline V gene encodes CDR1 MDHEN and CDR2 SYDVKM. CDR3 size: 16 residues. Trimming at V came to 3 bases and at J to 7 bases, leaving 10 bases not matched to a gene. As DNA, the CDR3 is TGTGCCAGCAGTTTCGACGGGAGGGCCGGGGTCGGGGAGCTGTTTTTT. The encoded protein is CASSFDGRAGVGELFF.

The chain carries TRBV18 and TRBJ1-6; D not resolved. The CDR3 consists of 15 residues. V was trimmed by 2 bases and J by 0 bases, leaving 5 bases between them. CDR1 and CDR2 from the germline V gene are KGHSH and LQKENI. As DNA, the CDR3 is TGTGCCAGCTCACCAGCAGGCTCCTATAATTCACCCCTCCACTTT. It codes for CASSPAGSYNSPLHF.

The chain combines TRBV7-8 with TRBJ1-3; D gene unclear. CDR1 and CDR2 (germline): SGHVS, FQNEAQ. V gave up 3 bases and J gave up 4 bases, with 19 bases separating them. This CDR3 has 17 amino acids. The CDR3 DNA sequence: TGTGCCAGCAGCTTTCTATCTCAGGCAAACCGCGGAAACACCATATATTTT. Translating gives CASSFLSQANRGNTIYF.

The chain carries TRBV9 and TRBJ1-1; D not resolved. Germline loops: CDR1 SGDLS, CDR2 YYNGEE. Trimming took off 3 bases at V and 4 bases at J, with 10 bases between the two ends. The CDR3 is made up of 13 amino acids. As DNA, the CDR3 is TGTGCCAGCAGCGGACGGGAGAGCACTGAAGCTTTCTTT. This encodes CASSGRESTEAFF.

This chain links TRBV29-1 with TRBJ1-1; D unclear. Looked up from germline, CDR1 is SQVTM and CDR2 is ANQGSEA. Between the trimmed V and J ends, which lost 5 bases and 4 bases, there was a span of 11 bases. The length of the CDR3 is 12 residues. The CDR3 spells CSVHSGRTEAFF. The CDR3 DNA reads as TGCAGCGTTCATTCAGGTCGCACTGAAGCTTTCTTT.

Remarks on this clone: Sequence at one end of the junction differs from germline and may be a read error. This chain uses TRBV4-3 with TRBJ2-2, with 7 bases that match TRBD1. This CDR3 is built from 13 residues. From germline, CDR1 is LGHNA and CDR2 YSLEER. As DNA, the CDR3 is TGCGCCAGCAGCCAAGATTTAGGACAGGCCTTAATTTTT. Protein product: CASSQDLGQALIF.

The CDR3 is CASGTVSSGANVLTF. The CDR3 DNA reads TGTGCCAGCGGGACAGTTTCCTCTGGGGCCAACGTCCTGACTTTC. V is TRBV19 and J is TRBJ2-6, with TRBD1 matching 7 bases. From germline, CDR1 is LNHDA and CDR2 SQIVND (reference sequence). CDR3 length: 15 residues. Losses at the gene ends were 9 bases for V and 0 bases for J; bases not matched to a gene: 5.

V gene TRBV28 combines with J gene TRBJ1-1, with 9 nucleotides matching TRBD1. This CDR3 has 16 residues. Per the germline V gene, CDR1 is MDHEN and CDR2 is SYDVKM. After removal of 1 base from V and 1 base from J, the junction contained 4 bases not matched to a gene. As DNA, the CDR3 is TGTGCCAGCAGTTTATCGACAGGGGGTGGGAACACTGAAGCTTTCTTT. Translation: CASSLSTGGGNTEAFF.

This chain links TRBV7-8 with TRBJ1-6; 10 positions match TRBD1. The length of the CDR3 is 16 residues. Germline V gene lookup returns CDR1 SGHVS and CDR2 FQNEAQ. V shed 1 base and J 8 bases; nucleotides not matched to a gene: 5. For the CDR3, the DNA is TGTGCCAGCAGCTTAGGACAGGACAGGGGGGATTCACCCCTCCACTTT. Its translation: CASSLGQDRGDSPLHF.

This clone has just one count. The rearrangement uses TRBV28 and TRBJ1-1, with TRBD1 matching over 10 bases. Trimming removed 7 bases from V and 0 bases from J; junction bases left unmatched: 8. The V gene's germline CDR1 is MDHEN and CDR2 SYDVKM. The CDR3 consists of 16 residues. CDR3 bases: TGTGCCAGCATATTTATGGGGACAGGGGTGAACACTGAAGCTTTCTTT. Residues: CASIFMGTGVNTEAFF.

The V and J genes are TRBV28 and TRBJ1-3; 9 nucleotides agree with TRBD1. The V gene end was trimmed by 5 bases and the J gene end by 1 base; junction bases not matched to a gene: 6. Per germline, CDR1 MDHEN and CDR2 SYDVKM. The CDR3 is made up of 16 amino acids. CDR3 DNA sequence: TGTGCCAGCAGTCGGGGACAGGGTCCTTCTGGAAACACCATATATTTT. Residues: CASSRGQGPSGNTIYF.

The count of this clone is one. This chain uses TRBV18 with TRBJ1-5; D call uncertain. Germline CDR1 is KGHSH and CDR2 is LQKENI. The germline V and J ends were trimmed by 5 bases and 3 bases, with 8 bases remaining between them. The CDR3 spans 13 residues. CDR3 region: CASSDSNNQPQHF. The DNA of the CDR3 is TGTGCCAGCTCAGACTCCAACAATCAGCCCCAGCATTTT.

The chain carries TRBV18 and TRBJ2-1; D may be TRBD2 (5 bases). Looked up from germline, CDR1 is KGHSH and CDR2 is LQKENI. With 3 bases removed from V and 5 bases from J, the gap between germline ends came to 11 bases. This CDR3 is 14 amino acids long. The CDR3 spells CASSPEVGDNEQFF. The CDR3 bases are TGTGCCAGCTCACCGGAGGTTGGGGACAATGAGCAGTTCTTC.

The chain links TRBV4-1 to TRBJ1-5; D unclear. The CDR3 is made up of 16 amino acids. Trimming stripped 4 bases from V and 10 bases from J, with 23 bases between. Germline V lookup: CDR1 MGHRA, CDR2 YSYEKL. The CDR3 DNA is TGCGCCAGCAGCCGTTCGCTCTCCTTCGTGACACGACCCCAGCATTTT. It yields the protein CASSRSLSFVTRPQHF.

This chain joins TRBV5-5 and TRBJ1-3, with D hard to call. Germline-derived CDR1 and CDR2 are SGHKS and YYEKEE (reference sequence). This CDR3 region has 13 residues. The ends were cut back, 0 bases at V and 11 bases at J, with 12 bases in the middle. The CDR3 bases are TGTGCCAGCAGCTTGGACGGTCCTTATTCCATATATTTT. This translates into CASSLDGPYSIYF.

The chain combines TRBV4-1 with TRBJ2-7; 7 bases align to TRBD2. Losses at the gene ends were 1 base for V and 5 bases for J; bases not matched to a gene: 11. Germline-derived CDR1 and CDR2 are MGHRA and YSYEKL. The CDR3 is 16 residues long. The CDR3, as DNA: TGCGCCAGCAGCCAAGGAAGGGGAGGGGACCTCCACGAGCAGTACTTC. It specifies CASSQGRGGDLHEQYF.

This clone was recorded once. The genes are TRBV5-8 and TRBJ1-5, with D hard to call. The CDR3 contains 15 residues. Per germline, CDR1 SGHTS and CDR2 YDEGEE. The V end lost 3 bases, the J end lost 0 bases, and 10 bases lay between the germline ends. The DNA of the CDR3 is TGTGCCAGCAGCTCCACGGGGTATAGCAATCAGCCCCAGCATTTT. This translates into CASSSTGYSNQPQHF.

This clone appeared many times. This chain uses TRBV7-3 with TRBJ1-1; TRBD1 matches 11 bases. The CDR3 has 14 amino acids. Germline CDR1 SGHTA, CDR2 FQGTGA. V gave up 5 bases and J gave up 3 bases; unmatched junction bases: 2. CDR3 sequence: CASSPGQGDTEAFF. The CDR3 DNA is TGTGCCAGCAGCCCGGGACAGGGGGACACTGAAGCTTTCTTT.

CDR3 in DNA: TGTGCCAGCAGCTCTCCGACAGGGATCTATGGCTACACCTTC. The encoded protein is CASSSPTGIYGYTF. The rearrangement uses TRBV7-2 and TRBJ1-2, with TRBD1 matching over 7 bases. CDR1 and CDR2 (germline): SGHTA, FQGNSA. This CDR3 is built from 14 residues. J lost 4 bases, V lost 4 bases, and 6 bases had no gene match.